Shown below are 3 T cell receptor beta chains from a single sample sequenced in a study of graft-versus-host responses after intestinal transplantation. Data came from immunoSEQ multiplex PCR; TCRdb stores just in-frame clones and leaves some out. Altogether roughly 100,000 clones are present, over 85% being singletons, with the ten largest covering 0.9% to 1.5%. The antigens these receptors bind are not known. This material consisted of unstimulated CD8+ T cells sorted from spleen or lymph node cells, taken before intestinal transplant. The receptors were gathered from a human donor who received an intestinal transplant.

The chain carries TRBV11-2 and TRBJ2-7; D not certain. The germline V gene has CDR1 SGHAT and CDR2 FQNNGV. Trimming left V 6 bases short and J 2 bases short, with 14 bases between. The CDR3 is 14 residues long. The CDR3 spells CASSLGSLTYEQYF. The CDR3 DNA sequence: TGTGCCAGCAGTCTCGGGTCTCTCACCTACGAGCAGTACTTC.

This chain links TRBV9 with TRBJ1-1; D is ambiguous. This CDR3 contains 13 residues. V shed 5 bases and J shed 2 bases, with 10 bases lying between them. Germline V CDR1 and CDR2: SGDLS, YYNGEE. The CDR3 coding sequence is TGTGCCAGCAGTAACCCGAGAAACACTGAAGCTTTCTTT. As protein: CASSNPRNTEAFF.

V and J are TRBV29-1 and TRBJ2-1; 11 bases agree with TRBD2. The V segment lost 7 bases and the J segment 0 bases; nucleotides outside the gene matches: 14. There are 18 residues in the CDR3. Germline values: CDR1 SQVTM, CDR2 ANQGSEA. The CDR3 DNA follows: TGCAGCGGAACGGGACTAGCGGTTCGGGGAAGCTCCTACAATGAGCAGTTCTTC. It yields the protein CSGTGLAVRGSSYNEQFF.